This T cell receptor (beta chain) was obtained from a study of blood T cell repertoires in COVID-19. CDR3 size: 15 residues. V was pared by 2 bases and J by 2 bases, with 13 bases between. The germline CDR1 and CDR2 sequences are SGHVS and FQNEAQ. TCRdb keeps only in-frame clones here, not all; method: immunoSEQ multiplex PCR. Among roughly 350,000 clones listed, over 80% were seen once. The receptor comes from a woman aged 45-65 years with COVID-19, enrolled during active disease. The sequencing sample was made of peripheral blood. This chain joins TRBV7-8 and TRBJ2-7; D possibly corresponds to TRBD1 (6 bases). The CDR3 loop is CASSLSSRDTYEQYF. The CDR3 DNA sequence: TGTGCCAGCAGCTTATCGTCCAGGGACACCTACGAGCAGTACTTC.